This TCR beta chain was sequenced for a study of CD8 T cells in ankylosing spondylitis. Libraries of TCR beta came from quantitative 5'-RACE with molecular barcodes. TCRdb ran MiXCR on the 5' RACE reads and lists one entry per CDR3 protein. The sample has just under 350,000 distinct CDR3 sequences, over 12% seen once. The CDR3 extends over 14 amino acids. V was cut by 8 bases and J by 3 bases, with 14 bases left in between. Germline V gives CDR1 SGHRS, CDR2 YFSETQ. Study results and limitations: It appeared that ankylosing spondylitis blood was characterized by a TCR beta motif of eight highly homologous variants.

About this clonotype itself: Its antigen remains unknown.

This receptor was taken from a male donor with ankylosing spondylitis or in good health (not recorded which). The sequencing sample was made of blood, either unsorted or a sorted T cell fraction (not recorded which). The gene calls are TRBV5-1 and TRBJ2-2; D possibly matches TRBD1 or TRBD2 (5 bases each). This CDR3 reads CASAATADTGELFF. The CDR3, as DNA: TGCGCCAGTGCGGCGACAGCGGACACCGGGGAGCTGTTTTTT.